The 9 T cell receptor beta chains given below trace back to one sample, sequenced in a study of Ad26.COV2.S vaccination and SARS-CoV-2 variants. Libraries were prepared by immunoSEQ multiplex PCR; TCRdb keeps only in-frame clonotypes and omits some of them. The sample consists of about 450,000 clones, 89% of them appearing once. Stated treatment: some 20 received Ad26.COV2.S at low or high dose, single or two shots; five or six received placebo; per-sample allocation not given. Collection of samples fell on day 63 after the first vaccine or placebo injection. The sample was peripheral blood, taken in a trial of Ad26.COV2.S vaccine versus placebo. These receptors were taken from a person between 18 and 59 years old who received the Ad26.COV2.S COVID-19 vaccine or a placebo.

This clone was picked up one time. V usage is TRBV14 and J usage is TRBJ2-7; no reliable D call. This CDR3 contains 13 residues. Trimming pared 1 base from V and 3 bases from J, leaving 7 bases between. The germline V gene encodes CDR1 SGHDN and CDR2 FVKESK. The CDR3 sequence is CASSQAQNYEQYF. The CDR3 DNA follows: TGTGCCAGCAGCCAAGCCCAGAACTACGAGCAGTACTTC.

CDR3 in DNA: TGTGCCACCGGAAGGACAGAAGCCACCGGGGAGCTGTTTTTT. It codes for CATGRTEATGELFF. The rearrangement uses TRBV15 and TRBJ2-2; a possible D gene is TRBD1 (6 bases). Germline V gene data show CDR1 as LNHNV and CDR2 as YYDKDF (reference sequence). Between the trimmed V and J ends, which lost 8 bases and 4 bases, there was a span of 14 bases. The CDR3 sequence is 14 residues long.

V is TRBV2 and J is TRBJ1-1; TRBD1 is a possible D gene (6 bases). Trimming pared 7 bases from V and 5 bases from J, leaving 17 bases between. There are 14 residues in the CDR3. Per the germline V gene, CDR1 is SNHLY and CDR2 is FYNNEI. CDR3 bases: TGTGCCAGCACGGTACAGGGTACAATAACTGAAGCTTTCTTT. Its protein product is CASTVQGTITEAFF.

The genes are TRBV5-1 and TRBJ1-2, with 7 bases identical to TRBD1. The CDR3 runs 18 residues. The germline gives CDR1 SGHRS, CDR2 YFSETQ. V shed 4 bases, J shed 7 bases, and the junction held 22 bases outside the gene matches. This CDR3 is CASSDGQARKGVSIGYTF. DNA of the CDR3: TGCGCCAGCAGCGACGGACAGGCCCGAAAAGGGGTCTCTATTGGCTACACCTTC.

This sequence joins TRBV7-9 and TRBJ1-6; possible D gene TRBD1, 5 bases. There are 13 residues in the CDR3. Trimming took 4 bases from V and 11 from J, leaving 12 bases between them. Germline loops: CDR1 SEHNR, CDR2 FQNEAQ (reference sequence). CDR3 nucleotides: TGTGCCAGCAGCTCGGGACGATCTCCACCCCTCCACTTT. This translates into CASSSGRSPPLHF.

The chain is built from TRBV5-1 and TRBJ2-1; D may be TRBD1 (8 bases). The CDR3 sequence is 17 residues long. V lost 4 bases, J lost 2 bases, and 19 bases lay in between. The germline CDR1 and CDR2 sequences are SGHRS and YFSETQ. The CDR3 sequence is CASSGKYRGGTYNEQFF. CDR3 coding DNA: TGCGCCAGCAGCGGAAAGTACAGGGGGGGGACCTACAATGAGCAGTTCTTC.

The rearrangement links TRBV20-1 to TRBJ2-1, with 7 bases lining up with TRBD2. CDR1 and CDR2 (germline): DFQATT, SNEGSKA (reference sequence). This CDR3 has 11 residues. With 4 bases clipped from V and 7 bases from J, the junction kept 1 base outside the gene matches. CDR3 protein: CSATSGNEQFF. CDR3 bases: TGCAGTGCTACTAGCGGTAATGAGCAGTTCTTC.

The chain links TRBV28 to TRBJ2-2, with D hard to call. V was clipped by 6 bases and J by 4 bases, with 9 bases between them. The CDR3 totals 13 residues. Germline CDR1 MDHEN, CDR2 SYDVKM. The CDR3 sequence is CASRVYGTGELFF. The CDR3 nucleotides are TGTGCCAGCAGGGTGTACGGCACCGGGGAGCTGTTTTTT.

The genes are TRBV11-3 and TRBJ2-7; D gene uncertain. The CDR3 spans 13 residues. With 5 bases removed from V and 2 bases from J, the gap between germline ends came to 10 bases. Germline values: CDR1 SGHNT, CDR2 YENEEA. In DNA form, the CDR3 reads TGTGCCAGCAGCGCCGGTGGCCCCTACGAGCAGTACGTC. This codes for CASSAGGPYEQYV.